Detailed here is one T cell receptor (beta chain). The data were obtained in a study of technical replicates of blood from a handful of donors. CDR1 and CDR2 (germline): MNHNY, SVGAGI (reference sequence). The CDR3 has 14 residues. V lost 0 bases to trimming and J lost 0 bases, with 3 bases between them. Sequenced by immunoSEQ multiplex PCR; TCRdb stores in-frame clones only, minus some. This repertoire shows some 60,000 clones, around 96% found once; its top ten account for 3%. The origin of this receptor is a human donor in good health. Some clones in this sample may be carry-over from other donors' samples. The sequenced sample consisted of PBMCs. This rearrangement joins TRBV6-6 to TRBJ2-1; D gene uncertain. The CDR3 sequence is CASSYSSSYNEQFF. The CDR3, as DNA: TGTGCCAGCAGTTACTCTAGCTCCTACAATGAGCAGTTCTTC.